This T cell receptor beta chain was recorded in a study of T cells after somatic rescue of genetic block. This clone has just one count. Using immunoSEQ multiplex PCR, the repertoire was profiled, and TCRdb retains in-frame clones only, with some absent. This repertoire shows some 7,000 clones, roughly four fifths found once; its top ten account for roughly 24%. CDR1 and CDR2 from the germline V gene are MNHNY and SVGAGI (reference sequence). The CDR3 runs 14 residues. With 2 bases removed from V and 3 bases from J, the gap between germline ends came to 9 bases. The sample consisted of peripheral blood mononuclear cells (PBMCs). The V call is TRBV6-6, the J call TRBJ2-3, with D perhaps TRBD1 (6 bases). The sequence derives from a boy between 10 and 17 years old. In DNA, the CDR3 is TGTGCCAGCAGTTACGGACAGATAACAGATACGCAGTATTTT. Protein sequence: CASSYGQITDTQYF.